A selection of T cell receptor beta chains follows, all from one sample in a study of molecular identifiers for immune sequencing clone quantification. TCRdb called the PCR reads again in MiXCR, with one record for every CDR3 protein. The profile shows about 8,300 distinct CDR3 sequences, around 33% of them singletons. The sequenced material came from naive CD8+ T cells from blood, with Jurkat cell RNA spiked in. These receptors originate from a human donor in good health. Some libraries in this study had Jurkat cell RNA spiked in. The CDR3 runs from the conserved cysteine through the conserved F or W. D genes are given only for firm matches. Not every row has a clone size; where given, it reads once, few, many or a size class.

abundance: few; j_gene: TRBJ2-1; v_gene: TRBV4-1; d_gene: NA; CDR3aa: CASSQEPPFLARNEQFF; CDR3nt: TGCGCCAGCAGCCAAGAACCGCCTTTCCTAGCCCGGAATGAGCAGTTCTTC
abundance: medium-sized; j_gene: TRBJ2-7; v_gene: TRBV6-6; d_gene: NA; CDR3aa: CASSFGESEQYF; CDR3nt: TGTGCCAGCAGTTTCGGAGAAAGCGAGCAGTACTTC
abundance: few; j_gene: TRBJ2-5; v_gene: TRBV29-1; d_gene: TRBD1; CDR3aa: CSVRDRGWGHQETQYF; CDR3nt: TGCAGCGTTCGGGACAGGGGTTGGGGGCACCAAGAGACCCAGTACTTC
abundance: NA; j_gene: TRBJ1-1; v_gene: TRBV28; d_gene: TRBD1; CDR3aa: CASSLQGLNTEAFF; CDR3nt: TGTGCCAGCAGCTTACAGGGGTTGAACACTGAAGCTTTCTTT
abundance: few; j_gene: TRBJ2-2; v_gene: TRBV12-3/TRBV12-4; d_gene: NA; CDR3aa: CASSSWGTGELFF; CDR3nt: TGTGCCAGCAGTTCCTGGGGCACCGGGGAGCTGTTTTTT
abundance: NA; j_gene: TRBJ2-2; v_gene: TRBV27; d_gene: NA; CDR3aa: CASSFVQGGTGELYF; CDR3nt: TGTGCCAGCAGTTTTGTACAGGGTGGTACCGGGGAGCTGTATTTT
abundance: NA; j_gene: TRBJ2-3; v_gene: TRBV12-3/TRBV12-4; d_gene: NA; CDR3aa: CASSLTLDTQNF; CDR3nt: TGTGCCAGCAGTTTGACGTTAGATACGCAGAATTTT
abundance: NA; j_gene: TRBJ2-7; v_gene: TRBV20-1; d_gene: NA; CDR3aa: CSARGLGDEQYF; CDR3nt: TGCAGTGCTAGAGGGCTGGGCGACGAGCAGTACTTC
abundance: few; j_gene: TRBJ2-2; v_gene: TRBV7-9; d_gene: TRBD1; CDR3aa: CASSFTGAGELFF; CDR3nt: TGTGCCAGCAGCTTCACAGGGGCCGGGGAGCTGTTTTTT
abundance: NA; j_gene: TRBJ2-1; v_gene: TRBV13; d_gene: TRBD2; CDR3aa: CASSFPSGSNYNEQFF; CDR3nt: TGTGCCAGCAGCTTCCCTAGCGGGAGTAACTACAATGAGCAGTTCTTC
abundance: NA; j_gene: TRBJ1-2; v_gene: TRBV20-1; d_gene: NA; CDR3aa: CSAGGESFYGYTF; CDR3nt: TGCAGTGCCGGCGGGGAATCTTTTTATGGCTACACCTTC
abundance: few; j_gene: TRBJ1-1; v_gene: TRBV28; d_gene: TRBD1; CDR3aa: CASSFARTGVPEAFF; CDR3nt: TGTGCCAGCAGTTTTGCTCGGACAGGGGTCCCTGAAGCTTTCTTT
abundance: medium-sized; j_gene: TRBJ2-3; v_gene: TRBV7-9; d_gene: TRBD2; CDR3aa: CASSPRTSGRDTQYF; CDR3nt: TGTGCCAGCAGTCCCCGGACTAGCGGGAGAGATACGCAGTATTTT
abundance: NA; j_gene: TRBJ2-7; v_gene: TRBV5-1; d_gene: TRBD1; CDR3aa: CASSLAHRRDSYEQYF; CDR3nt: TGCGCCAGCAGCTTAGCTCACAGAAGGGACAGCTACGAGCAGTACTTC
abundance: medium-sized; j_gene: TRBJ1-5; v_gene: TRBV2; d_gene: NA; CDR3aa: CASRAIPSSNQPQHF; CDR3nt: TGTGCCAGCAGAGCGATCCCGAGTAGCAATCAGCCCCAGCATTTT
abundance: few; j_gene: TRBJ2-3; v_gene: TRBV7-6; d_gene: TRBD2; CDR3aa: CASSLNSPLADADTQYF; CDR3nt: TGTGCCAGCAGCTTAAATAGTCCACTAGCGGACGCAGATACGCAGTATTTT
abundance: once; j_gene: TRBJ2-5; v_gene: TRBV10-3; d_gene: NA; CDR3aa: CAISARVQETQYF; CDR3nt: TGTGCCATCAGTGCACGGGTCCAAGAGACCCAGTACTTC
abundance: NA; j_gene: TRBJ1-5; v_gene: TRBV6-6; d_gene: TRBD1; CDR3aa: CASSPSTGGFQPQHF; CDR3nt: TGTGCCAGCAGTCCATCGACAGGGGGCTTTCAGCCCCAGCATTTT
abundance: NA; j_gene: TRBJ2-1; v_gene: TRBV7-6; d_gene: NA; CDR3aa: CASSLVVRVANEQFF; CDR3nt: TGTGCCAGCAGCTTAGTAGTCAGGGTGGCCAATGAGCAGTTCTTC
abundance: few; j_gene: TRBJ2-4; v_gene: TRBV2; d_gene: TRBD2; CDR3aa: CASSEVSPSGIYIQYF; CDR3nt: TGTGCCAGCAGTGAAGTAAGCCCTAGCGGGATTTACATTCAGTACTTC
abundance: NA; j_gene: TRBJ2-2; v_gene: TRBV29-1; d_gene: NA; CDR3aa: CSVVLNTGELFF; CDR3nt: TGCAGCGTTGTTCTCAACACCGGGGAGCTGTTTTTT
abundance: medium-sized; j_gene: TRBJ1-5; v_gene: TRBV19; d_gene: NA; CDR3aa: CASATGYSNQPQHF; CDR3nt: TGTGCCAGTGCGACAGGTTATAGCAATCAGCCCCAGCATTTT
abundance: medium-sized; j_gene: TRBJ1-1; v_gene: TRBV7-9; d_gene: NA; CDR3aa: CASSLYSDTEAFF; CDR3nt: TGTGCCAGCAGCCTCTACAGCGACACTGAAGCTTTCTTT
abundance: few; j_gene: TRBJ2-6; v_gene: TRBV24-1; d_gene: NA; CDR3aa: CATSSVYSGANVLTF; CDR3nt: TGTGCCACCAGTTCAGTGTACTCTGGGGCCAACGTCCTGACTTTC
abundance: NA; j_gene: TRBJ2-7; v_gene: TRBV28; d_gene: NA; CDR3aa: CASNPRDVFYEQYF; CDR3nt: TGTGCCTCAAACCCACGGGACGTTTTCTACGAGCAGTACTTC
abundance: few; j_gene: TRBJ2-3; v_gene: TRBV4-3; d_gene: NA; CDR3aa: CASSQDGTSTDTQYF; CDR3nt: TGCGCCAGCAGCCAAGATGGCACTAGCACAGATACGCAGTATTTT
abundance: NA; j_gene: TRBJ2-6; v_gene: TRBV28; d_gene: NA; CDR3aa: CASRSDRGGANVLTF; CDR3nt: TGTGCCAGCAGGTCGGACCGGGGGGGGGCCAACGTCCTGACTTTC
abundance: NA; j_gene: TRBJ1-1; v_gene: TRBV5-6; d_gene: NA; CDR3aa: CASSLDRRAFF; CDR3nt: TGTGCCAGCAGCTTGGACCGGCGAGCTTTCTTT
abundance: NA; j_gene: TRBJ2-5; v_gene: TRBV20-1; d_gene: NA; CDR3aa: CSARERTGNIGHQETQYF; CDR3nt: TGCAGTGCTAGAGAAAGAACAGGCAATATCGGCCATCAAGAGACCCAGTACTTC
abundance: NA; j_gene: TRBJ2-1; v_gene: TRBV11-2; d_gene: NA; CDR3aa: CASSLFGGYSSYNEQFF; CDR3nt: TGTGCCAGCAGCCTCTTTGGGGGGTACAGCTCCTACAATGAGCAGTTCTTC
abundance: NA; j_gene: TRBJ2-7; v_gene: TRBV20-1; d_gene: NA; CDR3aa: CSARGAGPSLAYEQYF; CDR3nt: TGCAGTGCTAGAGGGGCAGGGCCAAGCCTAGCGTACGAGCAGTACTTC
abundance: medium-sized; j_gene: TRBJ2-3; v_gene: TRBV28; d_gene: TRBD1; CDR3aa: CASRGGTGARADTQYF; CDR3nt: TGTGCCAGCAGAGGGGGGACAGGGGCAAGGGCAGATACGCAGTATTTT
abundance: NA; j_gene: TRBJ1-1; v_gene: TRBV6-2/TRBV6-3; d_gene: NA; CDR3aa: CASSYRSPGGTEAFF; CDR3nt: TGTGCCAGCAGTTACCGATCCCCCGGGGGGACTGAAGCTTTCTTT
abundance: NA; j_gene: TRBJ2-7; v_gene: TRBV19; d_gene: NA; CDR3aa: CASSIDNYEQYF; CDR3nt: TGTGCCAGTAGTATAGACAACTACGAGCAGTACTTC
abundance: NA; j_gene: TRBJ2-3; v_gene: TRBV7-3; d_gene: NA; CDR3aa: CASSLWGGTDTQYF; CDR3nt: TGTGCCAGCAGCTTATGGGGGGGCACAGATACGCAGTATTTT
abundance: large; j_gene: TRBJ2-4; v_gene: TRBV28; d_gene: NA; CDR3aa: CASSPLLWGKNIQYF; CDR3nt: TGTGCCAGCAGTCCTCTACTATGGGGCAAAAACATTCAGTACTTC
abundance: few; j_gene: TRBJ2-7; v_gene: TRBV28; d_gene: NA; CDR3aa: CASRTNSFYEQYF; CDR3nt: TGTGCCAGCAGGACTAACTCCTTCTACGAGCAGTACTTC
abundance: NA; j_gene: TRBJ2-2; v_gene: TRBV29-1; d_gene: TRBD1; CDR3aa: CSVMLGGSGTGELYF; CDR3nt: TGCAGCGTCATGCTAGGGGGCTCAGGCACCGGGGAGCTGTATTTT
abundance: NA; j_gene: TRBJ2-3; v_gene: TRBV24-1; d_gene: TRBD2; CDR3aa: CATSDFGIAGGRSDTQYF; CDR3nt: TGTGCCACCAGTGATTTTGGTATAGCGGGAGGGAGGTCAGATACGCAGTATTTT
abundance: medium-sized; j_gene: TRBJ2-5; v_gene: TRBV6-5; d_gene: NA; CDR3aa: CASSYSASETQYF; CDR3nt: TGTGCCAGCAGTTACAGTGCGTCAGAGACCCAGTACTTC
abundance: medium-sized; j_gene: TRBJ2-3; v_gene: TRBV4-2; d_gene: NA; CDR3aa: CASSQAHGVYF; CDR3nt: TGTGCCAGCAGCCAAGCCCACGGGGTGTATTTT
abundance: NA; j_gene: TRBJ1-1; v_gene: TRBV9; d_gene: TRBD1; CDR3aa: CASSVVRGTEAFF; CDR3nt: TGTGCCAGCAGCGTAGTCAGGGGGACTGAAGCTTTCTTT
abundance: NA; j_gene: TRBJ2-7; v_gene: TRBV20-1; d_gene: NA; CDR3aa: CSARFGYEQYF; CDR3nt: TGCAGTGCTAGATTCGGGTACGAGCAGTACTTC
abundance: NA; j_gene: TRBJ2-2; v_gene: TRBV9; d_gene: NA; CDR3aa: CASSVSPWGEAGELFF; CDR3nt: TGTGCCAGCAGCGTATCCCCCTGGGGGGAAGCCGGGGAGCTGTTTTTT
abundance: NA; j_gene: TRBJ2-2; v_gene: TRBV28; d_gene: NA; CDR3aa: CASSEDAPPGELFF; CDR3nt: TGTGCCAGCAGTGAGGACGCCCCTCCCGGGGAGCTGTTTTTT
abundance: few; j_gene: TRBJ1-5; v_gene: TRBV28; d_gene: NA; CDR3aa: CASSFGQPQHF; CDR3nt: TGTGCCAGCAGTTTTGGTCAGCCCCAGCATTTT
abundance: few; j_gene: TRBJ2-7; v_gene: TRBV20-1; d_gene: TRBD1; CDR3aa: CSAHGQGVPSYEQYF; CDR3nt: TGCAGTGCTCACGGACAGGGGGTGCCGTCCTACGAGCAGTACTTC
abundance: NA; j_gene: TRBJ1-5; v_gene: TRBV27; d_gene: NA; CDR3aa: CASSPVQGIQPQHF; CDR3nt: TGTGCCAGCAGTCCCGTACAGGGAATTCAGCCCCAGCATTTT